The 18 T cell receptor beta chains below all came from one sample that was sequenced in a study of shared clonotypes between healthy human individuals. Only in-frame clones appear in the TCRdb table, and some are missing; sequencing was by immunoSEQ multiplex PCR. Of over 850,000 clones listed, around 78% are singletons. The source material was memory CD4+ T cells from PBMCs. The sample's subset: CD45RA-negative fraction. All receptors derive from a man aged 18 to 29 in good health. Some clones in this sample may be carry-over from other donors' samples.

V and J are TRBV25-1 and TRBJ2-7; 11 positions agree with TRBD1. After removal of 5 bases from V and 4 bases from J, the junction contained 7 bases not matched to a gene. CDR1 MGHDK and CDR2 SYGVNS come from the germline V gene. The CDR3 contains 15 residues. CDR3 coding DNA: TGTGCCAGCAGTCTTCCTGGGACAGGGGGATACGAGCAGTACTTC. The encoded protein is CASSLPGTGGYEQYF.

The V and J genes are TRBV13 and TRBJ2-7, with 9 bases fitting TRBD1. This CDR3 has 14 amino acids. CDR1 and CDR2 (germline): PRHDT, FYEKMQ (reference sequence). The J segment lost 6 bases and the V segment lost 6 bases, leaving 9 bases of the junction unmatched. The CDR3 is CASSRDRVRAEQYF. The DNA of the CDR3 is TGTGCCAGCAGTAGGGACAGGGTTAGGGCCGAGCAGTACTTC.

The CDR3: CASSFVSGGTPYF. CDR3 DNA: TGTGCCAGCAGCTTCGTTAGCGGGGGAACCCCGTACTTC. This chain joins TRBV5-6 and TRBJ2-7, with 9 bases lining up with TRBD2. The CDR3 sequence is 13 residues long. V lost 2 bases to trimming and J lost 12 bases; unmatched junction nucleotides: 9. CDR1 is SGHDT and CDR2 is YYEEEE in the germline V gene.

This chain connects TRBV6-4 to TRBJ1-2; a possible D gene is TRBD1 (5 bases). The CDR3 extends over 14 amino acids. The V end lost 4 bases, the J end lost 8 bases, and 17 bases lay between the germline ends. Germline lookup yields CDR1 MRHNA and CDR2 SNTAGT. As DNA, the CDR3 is TGTGCCAGCAGTGGTTCAGGGAGTAGTGGCGGCTACACCTTC. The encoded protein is CASSGSGSSGGYTF.

The CDR3 bases are TGTGCCATCAACTCGGACAGGGGGGGAGAGCAGTACTTC. Encoded protein: CAINSDRGGEQYF. The chain has TRBV10-3 and TRBJ2-7, with 10 bases aligning to TRBD1. Per germline, CDR1 ENHRY and CDR2 SYGVKD. There are 13 residues in the CDR3. The ends lost 7 bases at V and 7 bases at J; junction bases unmatched: 7.

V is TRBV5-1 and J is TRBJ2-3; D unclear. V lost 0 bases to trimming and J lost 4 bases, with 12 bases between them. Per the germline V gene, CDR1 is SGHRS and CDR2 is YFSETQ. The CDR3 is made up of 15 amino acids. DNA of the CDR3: TGCGCCAGCAGCTTGGGTGCTGCCTTAGCAGATACGCAGTATTTT. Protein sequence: CASSLGAALADTQYF.

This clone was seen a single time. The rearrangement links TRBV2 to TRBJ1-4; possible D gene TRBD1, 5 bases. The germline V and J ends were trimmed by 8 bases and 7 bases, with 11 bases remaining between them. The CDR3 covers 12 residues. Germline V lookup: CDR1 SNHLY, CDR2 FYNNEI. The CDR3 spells CASLRGGEKLFF. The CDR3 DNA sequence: TGTGCCAGCCTCCGGGGCGGTGAAAAACTGTTTTTT.

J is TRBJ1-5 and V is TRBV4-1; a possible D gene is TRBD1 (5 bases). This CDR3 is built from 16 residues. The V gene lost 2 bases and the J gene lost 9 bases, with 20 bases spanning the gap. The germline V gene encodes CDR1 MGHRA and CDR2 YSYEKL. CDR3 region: CASSQPFRGPKGPQHF. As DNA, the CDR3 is TGCGCCAGCAGCCAACCGTTCCGGGGACCCAAAGGGCCCCAGCATTTT.

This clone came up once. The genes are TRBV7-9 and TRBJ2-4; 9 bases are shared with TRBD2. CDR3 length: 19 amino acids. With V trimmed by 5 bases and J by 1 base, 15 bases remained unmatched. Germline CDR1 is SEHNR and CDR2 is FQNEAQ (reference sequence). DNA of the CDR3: TGTGCCAGCAGCCAGCTTAGTGTCGGCGGGAGGGCCGCCAAAAACATTCAGTACTTC. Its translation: CASSQLSVGGRAAKNIQYF.

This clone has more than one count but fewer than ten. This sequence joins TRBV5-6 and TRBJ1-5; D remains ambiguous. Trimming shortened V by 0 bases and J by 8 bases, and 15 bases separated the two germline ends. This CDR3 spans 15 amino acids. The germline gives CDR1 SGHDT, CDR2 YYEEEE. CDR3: CASSLGWSGSEPQHF. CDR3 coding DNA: TGTGCCAGCAGCTTGGGGTGGTCGGGTTCTGAGCCCCAGCATTTT.

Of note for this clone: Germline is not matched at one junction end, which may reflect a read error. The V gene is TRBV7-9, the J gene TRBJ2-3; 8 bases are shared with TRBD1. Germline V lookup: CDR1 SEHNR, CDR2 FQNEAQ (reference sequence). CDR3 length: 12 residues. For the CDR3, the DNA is TGTGCCAGCAGCCCTACAGGGGGTTCTCCCTCTTTT. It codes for CASSPTGGSPSF.

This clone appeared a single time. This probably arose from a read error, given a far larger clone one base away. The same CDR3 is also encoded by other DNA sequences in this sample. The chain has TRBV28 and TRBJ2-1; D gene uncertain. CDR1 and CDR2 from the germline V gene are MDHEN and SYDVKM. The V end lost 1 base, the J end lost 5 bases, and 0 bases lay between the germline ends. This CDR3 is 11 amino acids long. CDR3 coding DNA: TGTGCCAGCAGTTTATACAATGAGCAGTTCTTC. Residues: CASSLYNEQFF.

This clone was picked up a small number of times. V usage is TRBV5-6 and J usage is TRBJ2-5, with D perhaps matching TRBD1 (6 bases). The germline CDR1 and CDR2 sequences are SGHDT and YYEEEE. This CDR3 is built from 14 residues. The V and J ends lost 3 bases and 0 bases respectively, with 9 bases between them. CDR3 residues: CASSYQGYQETQYF. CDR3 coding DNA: TGTGCCAGCAGCTACCAGGGGTACCAAGAGACCCAGTACTTC.

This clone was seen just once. The DNA of the CDR3 is TGCAGCGTCGCCCCGGGAGCGGACACTGAAGCTTTCTTT. Protein product: CSVAPGADTEAFF. This sequence joins TRBV29-1 and TRBJ1-1; the D is unclear. Germline CDR1 is SQVTM and CDR2 is ANQGSEA. There are 13 residues in the CDR3. V was cut by 6 bases and J by 3 bases, with 14 bases left in between.

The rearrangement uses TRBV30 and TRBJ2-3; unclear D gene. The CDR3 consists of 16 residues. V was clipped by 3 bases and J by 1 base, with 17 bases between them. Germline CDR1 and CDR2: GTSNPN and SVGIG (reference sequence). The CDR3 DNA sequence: TGTGCCTGGAGAAGGGCGAGTGGGCAGGGCACAGATACGCAGTATTTT. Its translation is CAWRRASGQGTDTQYF.

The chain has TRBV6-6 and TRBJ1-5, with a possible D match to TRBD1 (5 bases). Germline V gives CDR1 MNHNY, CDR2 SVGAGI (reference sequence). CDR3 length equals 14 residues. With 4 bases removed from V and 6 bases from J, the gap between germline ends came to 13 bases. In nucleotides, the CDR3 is TGTGCCAGCAGTTCCTCAGGGCGAAGTCAGCCCCAGCATTTT. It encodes CASSSSGRSQPQHF.

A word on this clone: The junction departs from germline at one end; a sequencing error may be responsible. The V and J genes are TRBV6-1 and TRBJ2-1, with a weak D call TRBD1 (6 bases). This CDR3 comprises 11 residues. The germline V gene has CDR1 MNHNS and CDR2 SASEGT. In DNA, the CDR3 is TGTGCCAGCGGAAATCGGGACACTACGATCTTC. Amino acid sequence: CASGNRDTTIF.

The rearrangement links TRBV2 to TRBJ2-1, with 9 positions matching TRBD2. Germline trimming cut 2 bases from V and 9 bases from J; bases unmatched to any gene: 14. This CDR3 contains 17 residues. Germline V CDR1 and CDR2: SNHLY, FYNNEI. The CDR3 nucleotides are TGTGCCAGCAGTGAAAGGGTATCGCGGGAGGGCCTAAGTGAGCAGTTCTTC. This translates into CASSERVSREGLSEQFF.